This TCR beta chain was obtained from a study of T cell responses to AZD1222 COVID-19 vaccine. Across the whole study: The analysis combined second doses at about 4 or about 12 weeks. General study results and limits: Baseline serostatus was positive in only a handful of AZD1222 recipients. Elevations in Spike-specific TCR breadth and depth followed administration of two AZD1222 doses. White British people made up most donors, females outnumbered males, and clonal diversity was possibly underestimated.

This clone has just a few counts. The antigen remains undetermined. Using immunoSEQ multiplex PCR, the repertoire was profiled, and TCRdb retains in-frame clones only, with some absent. The data show 150,000 to 200,000 clones, 90% seen once. The germline CDR1 and CDR2 sequences are MNHEY and SMNVEV (reference sequence). The CDR3 totals 15 residues. Trimming removed 5 bases at V and 6 bases at J, with 14 bases between. This chain joins TRBV27 and TRBJ1-6; D is perhaps TRBD1 (5 bases). The source is an adult in good health. This specimen was peripheral blood, taken on day 0 of AZD1222 vaccination. This chain's CDR3 is CASSPRGGANSPLHF. CDR3 coding DNA: TGTGCCAGCAGTCCCCGGGGGGGTGCTAATTCACCCCTCCACTTT.